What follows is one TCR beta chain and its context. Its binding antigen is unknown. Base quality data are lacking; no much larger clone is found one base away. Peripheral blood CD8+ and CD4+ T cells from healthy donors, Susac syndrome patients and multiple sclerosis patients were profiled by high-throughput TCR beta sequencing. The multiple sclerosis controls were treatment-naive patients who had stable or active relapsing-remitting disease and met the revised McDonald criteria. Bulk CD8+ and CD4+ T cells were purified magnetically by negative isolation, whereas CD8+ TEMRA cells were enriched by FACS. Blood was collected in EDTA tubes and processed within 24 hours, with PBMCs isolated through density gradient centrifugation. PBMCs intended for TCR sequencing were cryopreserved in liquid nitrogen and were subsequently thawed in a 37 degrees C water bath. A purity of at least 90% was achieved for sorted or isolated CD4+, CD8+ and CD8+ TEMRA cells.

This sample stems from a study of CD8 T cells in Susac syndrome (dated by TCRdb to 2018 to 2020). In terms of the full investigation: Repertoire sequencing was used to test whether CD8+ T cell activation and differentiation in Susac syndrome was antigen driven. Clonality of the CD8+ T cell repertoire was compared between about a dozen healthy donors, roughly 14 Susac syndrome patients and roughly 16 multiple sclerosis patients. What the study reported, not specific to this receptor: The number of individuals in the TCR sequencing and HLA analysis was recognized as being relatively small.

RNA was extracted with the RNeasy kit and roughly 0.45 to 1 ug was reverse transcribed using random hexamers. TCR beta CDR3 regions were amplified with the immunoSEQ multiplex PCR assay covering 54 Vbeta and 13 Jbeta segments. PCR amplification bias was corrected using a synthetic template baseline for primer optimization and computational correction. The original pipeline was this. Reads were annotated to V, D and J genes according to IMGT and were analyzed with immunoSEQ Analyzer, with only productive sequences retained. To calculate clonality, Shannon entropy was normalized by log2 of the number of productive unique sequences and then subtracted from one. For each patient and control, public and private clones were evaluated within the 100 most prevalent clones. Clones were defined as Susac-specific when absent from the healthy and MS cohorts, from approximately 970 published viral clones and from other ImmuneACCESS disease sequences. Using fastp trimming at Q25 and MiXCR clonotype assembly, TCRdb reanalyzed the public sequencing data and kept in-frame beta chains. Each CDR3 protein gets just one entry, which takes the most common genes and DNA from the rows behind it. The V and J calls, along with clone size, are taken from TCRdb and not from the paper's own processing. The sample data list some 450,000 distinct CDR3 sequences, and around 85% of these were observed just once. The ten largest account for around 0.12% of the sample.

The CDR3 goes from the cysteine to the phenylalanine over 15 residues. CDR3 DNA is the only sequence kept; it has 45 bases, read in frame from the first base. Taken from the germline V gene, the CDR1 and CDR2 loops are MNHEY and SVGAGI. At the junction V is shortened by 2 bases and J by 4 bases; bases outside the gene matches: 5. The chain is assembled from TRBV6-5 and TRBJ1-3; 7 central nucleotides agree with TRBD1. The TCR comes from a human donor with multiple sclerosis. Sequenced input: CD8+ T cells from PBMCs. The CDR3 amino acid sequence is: CASSYRQGSGNTIYF. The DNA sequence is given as TGTGCCAGCAGTTACCGACAGGGATCGGGAAACACCATATATTTT.